This T cell receptor beta chain was identified during a study of monozygotic twins with inflammatory bowel disease. TCRdb reprocessed the 5' RACE reads, with one entry per CDR3 protein and no DNA. This table lists 300,000 to 450,000 distinct CDR3 sequences. CDR1 PRHDT and CDR2 FYEKMQ come from the germline V gene (reference sequence). The CDR3 runs 16 residues. The sequence came from a human donor with ulcerative colitis or Crohn's disease, or a healthy co-twin of an affected twin (not recorded which). Sequenced input: blood. The chain uses TRBV13 and TRBJ2-1; TCRdb's assignment of TRBD1 cannot be checked, as there is no DNA. The CDR3 sequence is CASSLIGGALGGEQFF.